Only a few counts were recorded for the clone carrying this T cell receptor beta chain. The antigen is not known. The CDR3 end is not reached by the read, which stops 3 residues before it; the germline J gene fills it in. V lost 0 bases to trimming and J lost 4 bases; unmatched junction nucleotides: 8. This CDR3 has 16 residues. Germline CDR1 and CDR2: SGHTA and FQGNSA. The record originates from a study of T cell clonality in common variable immunodeficiency. General observations from the study: Fewer deletions and N-nucleotide insertions were reportedly seen in common variable immunodeficiency TCR beta sequences. Compared with healthy controls, CVID subjects showed increased TCRbeta clonality, mostly in about a third.

CVID meant reduced serum IgG, IgA and/or IgM plus specific antibody deficiency. Caucasian heritage predominated among both patients and controls. CVID and control samples used equivalent genomic DNA input. Libraries were prepared by immunoSEQ multiplex PCR; TCRdb keeps only in-frame clonotypes and omits some of them. This sample has over 15,000 clones, each found more than once. The receptor was isolated from a human donor with common variable immunodeficiency. What was sequenced was peripheral blood mononuclear cells. The chain carries TRBV7-2 and TRBJ2-7; 8 nucleotides line up with TRBD2. The covered CDR3 bases are TGTGCCAGCAGCTTAGCGAGTGGCGGGGGGCTATACGAG. Encoded protein: CASSLASGGGLYE. The whole CDR3 region reads CASSLASGGGLYEQYF.